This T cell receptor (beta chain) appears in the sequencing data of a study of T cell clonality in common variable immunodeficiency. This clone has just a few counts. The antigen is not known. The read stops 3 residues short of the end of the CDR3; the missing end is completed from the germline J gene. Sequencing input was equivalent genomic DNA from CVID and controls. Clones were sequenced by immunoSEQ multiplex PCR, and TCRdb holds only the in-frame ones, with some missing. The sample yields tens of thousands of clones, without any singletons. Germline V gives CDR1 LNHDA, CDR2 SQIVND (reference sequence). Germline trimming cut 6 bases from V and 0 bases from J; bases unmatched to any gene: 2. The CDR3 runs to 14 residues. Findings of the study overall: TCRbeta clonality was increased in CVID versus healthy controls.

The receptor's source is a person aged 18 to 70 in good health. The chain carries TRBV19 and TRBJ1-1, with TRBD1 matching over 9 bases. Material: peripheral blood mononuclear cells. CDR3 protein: CASRTGGLNTEAFF. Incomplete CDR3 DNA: TGTGCCAGTAGGACAGGGGGATTGAACACTGAA.